This TCR beta chain was recovered during a study of blood T cell repertoires in COVID-19. Study-level background: COVID-19 samples from acute and convalescent phases originated in the United States, Italy and Spain. In each case, the material was cDNA or gDNA derived from T cells, B-cell-depleted T cells, or PBMCs.

The count of this clone is one. Germline CDR1 is GTSNPN and CDR2 is SVGIG (reference sequence). This CDR3 is 14 amino acids long. V trimming: 0 bases; J trimming: 9 bases; junction bases outside the gene matches: 8. The authors' processing: It was from reference gene primer amplification that nucleated cell counts were estimated. Sequencing was performed with immunoSEQ multiplex PCR; in TCRdb, only in-frame clones are kept and a portion is missing. V, J and clone size derive from that table, while D and trimming were established from the DNA sequence. The sample includes almost 30,000 clones, about 80% of them seen just once.

The source material was peripheral blood. V is TRBV30 and J is TRBJ2-1; 7 bases align to TRBD2. This TCR was recovered from a woman between 70 and 85 years old with acute or convalescent COVID-19. This CDR3 is CAWSVMREKVEQFF. CDR3 bases: TGTGCCTGGAGTGTAATGCGGGAGAAGGTTGAGCAGTTCTTC. The full variable domain, rest sourced from reference TRBV30 and TRBJ2-1, is SQTIHQWPATLVQPVGSPLSLECTVEGTSNPNLYWYRQAAGRGLQLLFYSVGIGQISSEVPQNLSASRPQDRQFILSSKKLLLSDSGFYLCAWSVMREKVEQFFGPGTRLTVL.